Listed here is a single TCR beta chain. A junction boundary mismatches the germline segment, possibly from a read error. This sample stems from a study of tumor and adjacent non-tumor tissue in lung cancer. The CDR3 spans 15 residues. CDR1 and CDR2 from the germline V gene are SQVTM and ANQGSEA. No cell sorting was done before RNA was extracted from the tissue. More than 3 cm separated this lung sample from the edge of the tumor. Newly diagnosed lung cancer patients had thoracic surgery in China, August–late 2014, without prior chemotherapy. Three rounds of nested PCR, following a modified ARM-PCR protocol, produced the TCRbeta library. TCRdb re-called the multiplex PCR reads through MiXCR, storing one row per CDR3 protein. The profile shows 50,000 to 70,000 distinct CDR3 sequences, about 63% of them singletons.

V and J are TRBV29-1 and TRBJ2-1; 12 bases are a match to TRBD2. The receptor's source is a man between 65 and 80 years old with non-small cell lung cancer. The sequencing sample was made of distant non-tumor lung tissue. Here the CDR3 DNA reads TGCAGAGTTGAGACTAGCGGGAGTATCTGCAATGAGCAGTTCTTC. Its protein product is CRVETSGSICNEQFF.